The rows below give T cell receptor beta chains drawn from one sample of a study of glioma-infiltrating T cells after dendritic cell vaccination. The protocol was immunoSEQ multiplex PCR, while the TCRdb copy is restricted to in-frame clones and leaves out a portion. This table has 90,000 to 100,000 clones, roughly 83% appearing once. The specimen was blood, collected before dendritic cell vaccination. The receptors shown here come from a human donor with glioblastoma. The CDR3 runs from the conserved cysteine through the conserved F or W. D genes are given only for firm matches. Clone sizes are given selectively: once, few, many, or a class where the clone is expanded.

clone_size d_call j_call v_call cdr3_nt cdr3_aa
NA TRBD1 TRBJ1-2 TRBV2 TGTGCCAGCAGCGACTGGACAGGGTTGAACTATGGCTACACCTTC CASSDWTGLNYGYTF
NA NA TRBJ1-5 TRBV18 TGTGCCAGCTCACCACGCCGGAGATGGAGTTTGTGCAATCAGCCCCAGCATTTT CASSPRRRWSLCNQPQHF
NA TRBD2 TRBJ2-1 TRBV2 TGTGCCAGCAGTGAACTGACGGCGGGAGGAGGCAATGAGCAGTTCTTC CASSELTAGGGNEQFF
NA TRBD1 TRBJ1-1 TRBV19 TGTGCCAGTAGTATATCGCTAACAGGGGTTGAATCTTTCTTT CASSISLTGVESFF
NA TRBD2 TRBJ2-1 TRBV4-1 TGCGCCAGCAGCCCGTGGAGCGGGGGGGGCGAGCAGTTCTTC CASSPWSGGGEQFF
few NA TRBJ2-7 TRBV19 TGTGCCAGTAGTCAGGGGGGCTTCTACGAGCAGTACTTC CASSQGGFYEQYF
few NA TRBJ1-1 TRBV4-1 TGCGCCAGCAGCCCAGACAGACAGCGGGCTGGGGACACTGAAGCTTTCTTT CASSPDRQRAGDTEAFF
NA NA TRBJ2-3 TRBV4-1 TGCGCCAGCAGCCAAGACTCTTTTTACACAGATACGCAGTATTTT CASSQDSFYTDTQYF
NA NA TRBJ1-5 TRBV5-6 TGTGCCAGCAGCTTCCGGGGGTCAATTCGAGATCAGCCCCAGCATTTT CASSFRGSIRDQPQHF
NA NA TRBJ1-2 TRBV28 TGTGCCAGCAGGGGAGGGGCAGCTTTCTATGGCTACACCTTC CASRGGAAFYGYTF
NA TRBD2 TRBJ2-3 TRBV7-2 TGTGCCAGCAGCTTAGTCGTCCGGGCTAGCGGTGCTGATACGCAGTATTTT CASSLVVRASGADTQYF
NA TRBD2 TRBJ2-7 TRBV2 TGTGCCAGCAGTGACATCTCCGGGGGGAAGCAGTACTTC CASSDISGGKQYF
NA TRBD1 TRBJ1-1 TRBV29-1 TGCAGCGTTACCCGACAGGGTGTCTTCGCTGAAGCTTTCTTT CSVTRQGVFAEAFF
NA TRBD1 TRBJ2-5 TRBV29-1 TGCAGCGTTGATGGACCAACCAGGGGGGAGACCCAGTACTTC CSVDGPTRGETQYF
NA NA TRBJ2-2 TRBV4-2 TGTGCCAGCAGCCAAGATCTGCGGAAAATCACCGGGGAGCTGTTTTTT CASSQDLRKITGELFF
NA TRBD2 TRBJ2-3 TRBV9 TGTGCCAGCAGCGTATCTAGCGGGGCAGGGGATACGCAGTATTTT CASSVSSGAGDTQYF
NA NA TRBJ2-2 TRBV9 TGTGCCAGCAACAGGGAGAGGGACCCACACACCGGGGAGCTGTTTTTT CASNRERDPHTGELFF
few TRBD2 TRBJ2-3 TRBV10-3 TGTGCCATCAGGCGTGGACTAGCGGGAGAGGGGGCTAGCACAGATACGCAGTATTTT CAIRRGLAGEGASTDTQYF
NA TRBD2 TRBJ2-1 TRBV27 TGTGCCAGCCGGCGGGAGGGAAGGATTGAGCAGTTCTTC CASRREGRIEQFF
once NA TRBJ2-7 TRBV6-5 TGTGCCAGCAGTTATCTCGCAGGGATATTCCACGAGCAGTACTTC CASSYLAGIFHEQYF
few NA TRBJ1-4 TRBV27 TGTGCCAGCAGTTTATCGTTTACAGGGCGAGAAAAACTGTTTTTT CASSLSFTGREKLFF
few NA TRBJ1-1 TRBV2 TGTGCCAGCAGTGTCTGGATGCGGGCTTTCTTT CASSVWMRAFF
NA NA TRBJ1-1 TRBV20-1 TGCAGTGCTAGGGGGGGGCCGGAAGCTTTCTTT CSARGGPEAFF
once TRBD2 TRBJ2-5 TRBV19 TGTGCCAGTAAACACAGCGGGAGGGCCAGTCGGGCGGGAGAGACCCAGTACTTC CASKHSGRASRAGETQYF
NA NA TRBJ1-6 TRBV6-1 TGTGCCATCGAATACATTCCGGGGGGTTATTCACCCCTCCACTTT CAIEYIPGGYSPLHF
NA NA TRBJ2-1 TRBV29-1 TGCAGCGTTGGCGGACTGGAGATCGTTGAGCAGTTCTTC CSVGGLEIVEQFF
NA NA TRBJ1-2 TRBV6-5 TGTGCCAGCAGTCCTGACTCCCGGTACGGCTACACCTTC CASSPDSRYGYTF
once TRBD2 TRBJ2-7 TRBV7-9 TGTGCCAGCAGCTTAGCGATGAGCGGGGGGCTTTCCTACGAGCAGTACTTC CASSLAMSGGLSYEQYF
once NA TRBJ2-1 TRBV30 TGTGCCTGGAGTGTACAGGCGGGGTACGGGTATGAGCAGTTCTTC CAWSVQAGYGYEQFF
NA TRBD2 TRBJ2-2 TRBV19 TGTGCCAGTAGTATACTAGCGGGACGGACCGGGGAGCTGTTTTTT CASSILAGRTGELFF
few NA TRBJ2-3 TRBV5-1 TGCGCCAGCAGCTTGCCTAGCGATGCAGATACGCAGTATTTT CASSLPSDADTQYF
NA TRBD2 TRBJ2-7 TRBV2 TGTGCCAGCAACCCGACAGGGAGTGGACTAGCGGGAGGTTACGAGCAGTACTTC CASNPTGSGLAGGYEQYF
NA TRBD1 TRBJ2-7 TRBV5-1 TGCGCCAGCAGCCGGACAGGGGACCCCTACGAGCAGTACTTC CASSRTGDPYEQYF
NA TRBD1 TRBJ1-5 TRBV10-3 TGTGCCACCGACAGGGACAGCAATCAGCCCCAGCATTTT CATDRDSNQPQHF
NA TRBD2 TRBJ2-1 TRBV29-1 TGCAGCGTCCTACAGCGGGGGGACCTGAATGAGCAGTTCTTC CSVLQRGDLNEQFF
NA TRBD2 TRBJ2-7 TRBV15 TGTGCCACCAGCAGACCCCCGGGACTAGCGGCGAACGAGCAGTACTTC CATSRPPGLAANEQYF
NA TRBD1 TRBJ1-5 TRBV19 TGTGCCAGTAATATTCAGACAGGGGCAAGACAGCCCCAGCATTTT CASNIQTGARQPQHF
NA TRBD1 TRBJ1-6 TRBV19 TGTGCCAGCAAGGAGGTGGGACAGGGGGGATCACCCCTCCACTTT CASKEVGQGGSPLHF
NA NA TRBJ2-3 TRBV11-3 TGTGCCAGTTCGAAGGACAGCCGCACAGATACGCAGTATTTT CASSKDSRTDTQYF
NA TRBD2 TRBJ2-7 TRBV5-4 TGTGCCAGCAGCTTGGATAGCGGGACCTACGAGCAGTACTTC CASSLDSGTYEQYF